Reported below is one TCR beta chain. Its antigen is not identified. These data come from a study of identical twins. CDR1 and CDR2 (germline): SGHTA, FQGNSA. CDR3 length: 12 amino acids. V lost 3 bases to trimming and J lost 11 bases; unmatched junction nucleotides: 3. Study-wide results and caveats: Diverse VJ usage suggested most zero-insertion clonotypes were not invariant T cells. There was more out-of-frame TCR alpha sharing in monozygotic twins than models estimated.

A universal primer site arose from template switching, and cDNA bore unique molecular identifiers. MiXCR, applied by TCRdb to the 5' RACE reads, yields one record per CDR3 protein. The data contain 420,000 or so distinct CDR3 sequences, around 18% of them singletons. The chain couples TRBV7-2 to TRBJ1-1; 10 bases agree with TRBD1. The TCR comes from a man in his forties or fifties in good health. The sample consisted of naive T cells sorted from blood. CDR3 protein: CASSLDRGTAFF. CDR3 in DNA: TGTGCCAGCAGCTTGGACAGGGGGACGGCTTTCTTT.